This T cell receptor beta chain was obtained from a study of CD8+CD57+ T cells in acquired aplastic anemia. Across the study: The study obtained an average of about 3.2 ug of DNA from sorted CD4+ and CD8+ cells.

Genomic DNA, serving as template, underwent TCR beta VDJ and CDR3 profiling. TCRdb used MiXCR to reprocess the reads, holding one entry per CDR3 protein. This table has 450,000 to 600,000 distinct CDR3 sequences, around 32% appearing once. Whole-study findings and limits: Overlap between patients and controls comprised about 28 CD8+ CDR3 sequences. Controls and patients did not differ significantly in CD8+ Simpson's diversity.

Patients selected for sequencing had displayed CD8+CD57+ cell expansion by flow cytometry. Blood sampling was performed on the patients, and none of them had received therapy by then. V shed 1 base and J shed 7 bases, with 10 bases lying between them. Germline V gene data show CDR1 as SGHVS and CDR2 as FQNEAQ. The CDR3 length is 13 residues. This clonotype was picked up many times. Its specificity is unknown. The sequenced material came from sorted CD4+, CD8+, or CD8+CD57+ T cells (not recorded which) from PBMCs. The receptor's source is a human donor with aplastic anemia. The V gene is TRBV7-8, the J gene TRBJ1-2; D is unclear. The CDR3 region has the DNA TGTGCCAGCAGCTTAGTAGTTTTGGGTGGCTACACCTTC. Encoded protein: CASSLVVLGGYTF.